The clone carrying this TCR beta chain was recorded a few times. Its antigen remains unknown. The data originate from a study of blood T cells in healthy people across ages. General study findings and limits: Greater diversity and more naive CD4+ cells were seen in long-lived donors than in aged donors. Diversity figures based on one million T cells were deemed too low. Unsorted PBMCs blocked a conclusive comparison of naive and antigen-experienced cells.

CDR1 and CDR2 from the germline V gene are MGHRA and YSYEKL. CDR3 size: 19 residues. After removal of 0 bases from V and 9 bases from J, the junction contained 22 bases not matched to a gene. The second PCR ran roughly 7 to 12 cycles with a sample-barcoded 5' primer and J-beta primers. MiXCR, run by TCRdb on the 5' RACE reads, gives a single entry per CDR3 protein. The repertoire includes hundreds of thousands of distinct CDR3 sequences, around 31% of them detected once, and approximately 14% sits in the top ten. Every participating donor contributed about 10 milliliters of peripheral blood through a draw.

The chain employs TRBV4-1 and TRBJ2-7, with 8 nucleotides matching TRBD2. This receptor was identified in an elderly woman in good health. Sequencing used blood. CDR3 coding DNA: TGCGCCAGCAGCCAAGATGACCCCAGATCAGCTAGCGGGTTGAACGGGCAGTACTTC. Residues: CASSQDDPRSASGLNGQYF.